A selection of T cell receptor beta chains follows, all from one sample in a study of T-cell memory formation after mild COVID-19. Via MiXCR, TCRdb re-called the 5' RACE reads, giving one row per CDR3 protein. The sample has hundreds of thousands of distinct CDR3 sequences, 15% to 20% seen once. The sequenced sample consisted of PBMCs or a T cell subset sorted from them (not recorded which). Receptors originate from a man between 18 and 29 years old who had mild COVID-19 (a few samples of this study predate the infection). Cell type and time point are not known. The CDR3 runs from the conserved cysteine through the conserved F or W. Each record gives: clone size, J gene, V gene, D gene, CDR3 DNA, CDR3 protein. A D gene is named only where the DNA matches it firmly. The size of a clone is reported for some rows only, either as once, few or many, or as a class for expanded clones.

few | TRBJ2-1 | TRBV6-2/TRBV6-3 | - | TGTGCCAGCAGTTACAGCCCGACGTCCTACAATGAGCAGTTCTTC | CASSYSPTSYNEQFF
few | TRBJ2-7 | TRBV18 | - | TGTGCCAGCTCACCACCGTTAAAATTCTACGAGCAGTACTTC | CASSPPLKFYEQYF
- | TRBJ2-1 | TRBV20-1 | TRBD2 | TGCAGTGCTAGAGCCCTACTAGCGGGGGTATACAATGAGCAGTTCTTC | CSARALLAGVYNEQFF
few | TRBJ2-7 | TRBV15 | - | TGTGCCACCAGCAGAGATAGGGGGGGGGACCAGTACTTC | CATSRDRGGDQYF
few | TRBJ2-1 | TRBV6-2/TRBV6-3 | - | TGTGCCAGCAGTCGCCGGGTTCCGGGGAATGAGCAGTTCTTC | CASSRRVPGNEQFF
- | TRBJ2-5 | TRBV12-3/TRBV12-4 | - | TGTGCCAGCACCCAGGTACAGGGCCAAGAGACCCAGTACTTC | CASTQVQGQETQYF
few | TRBJ2-5 | TRBV7-2 | TRBD1 | TGTGCCAGCAGCTTTAACAGGGGTATTGAAGAGACCCAGTACTTC | CASSFNRGIEETQYF
- | TRBJ1-5 | TRBV12-3/TRBV12-4 | TRBD1 | TGTGCCAGCAGTTCCGGACAGGGGAGTAATCAGCCCCAGCATTTT | CASSSGQGSNQPQHF
many | TRBJ1-2 | TRBV11-2 | TRBD1 | TGTGCCAGCAGCCCTTGGACAGGGGGCTATGGCTACACCTTC | CASSPWTGGYGYTF
many | TRBJ1-5 | TRBV7-2 | - | TGTGCCAGCAGCTTGGAAGTTTATAGCAATCAGCCCCAGCATTTT | CASSLEVYSNQPQHF
- | TRBJ1-1 | TRBV28 | TRBD1 | TGTGCCAGCAGTTTAAGACAGGGGGCGGCTTTCTTT | CASSLRQGAAFF
- | TRBJ2-3 | TRBV4-1 | TRBD2 | TGCGCCAGCAGCCAAGGACTAGCGGGGGGGCCTAGCACAGATACGCAGTATTTT | CASSQGLAGGPSTDTQYF
- | TRBJ2-3 | TRBV6-5 | TRBD1 | TGTGCCAGCAGTTACTCGGGACAGGGGTTACCAGATACGCAGTATTTT | CASSYSGQGLPDTQYF
- | TRBJ2-5 | TRBV21-1 | - | TGTGCCAGCAGCGCCGGGACTGCGGGCGAGACCCAGTACTTC | CASSAGTAGETQYF
many | TRBJ1-4 | TRBV20-1 | - | TGCAGTGCGGGGACGCCCGCAACTAATGAAAAACTGTTTTTT | CSAGTPATNEKLFF
few | TRBJ2-1 | TRBV5-1 | - | TGCGCCAGCAGCTGGGGGCCAGGGGGGGACAATGAGCAGTTCTTC | CASSWGPGGDNEQFF
few | TRBJ2-3 | TRBV6-5 | - | TGTGCCAGCAGTTACGGGCGGCAGTACCGCACAGATACGCAGTATTTT | CASSYGRQYRTDTQYF
many | TRBJ2-3 | TRBV4-2 | - | TGTGCCAGCAGCCAAGGGTCATCAGATACGCAGTATTTT | CASSQGSSDTQYF
- | TRBJ2-7 | TRBV9 | - | TGTGCCAGCAGCCCCCAGGTGGGGAGTCTCTCCTACGAGCAGTACTTC | CASSPQVGSLSYEQYF
many | TRBJ2-7 | TRBV9 | TRBD1 | TGTGCCAGCAGCGCGACAGGGGACGAGCAGTACTTC | CASSATGDEQYF
few | TRBJ2-2 | TRBV5-1 | - | TGCGCCAGCAGCTTCGGGTCCGGGGGTGGCACCGGGGAGCTGTTTTTT | CASSFGSGGGTGELFF
few | TRBJ2-2 | TRBV12-3/TRBV12-4 | TRBD2 | TGTGCCAGCACGGGGGTAGCGGGCACCGGGGAGCTGTTTTTT | CASTGVAGTGELFF
few | TRBJ2-2 | TRBV12-3/TRBV12-4 | - | TGTGCCAGCAGTTCCATCATCGGGGAGCTGTTTTTT | CASSSIIGELFF
few | TRBJ2-1 | TRBV7-3 | TRBD2 | TGTGCCAGCAGCTTAACTTTAGGACTAGTAGGTGAGCAGTTCTTC | CASSLTLGLVGEQFF
few | TRBJ2-5 | TRBV5-1 | TRBD1 | TGCGCCAGCAGCAAGGGACAGGGGGCGGAGACCCAGTACTTC | CASSKGQGAETQYF
few | TRBJ2-2 | TRBV12-5 | TRBD2 | TGTGCTAGTGGTTCTCGGGGGGGCCGCACCGGGGAGCTGTTTTTT | CASGSRGGRTGELFF
- | TRBJ1-1 | TRBV18 | TRBD1 | TGTGCCAGCTCACCTCAACAGGGGGGGCCTGCGGCTTTCTTT | CASSPQQGGPAAFF
- | TRBJ2-5 | TRBV29-1 | TRBD2 | TGCAGCGTTGCGGGGTGGGGGGGGATTAGAGAGACCCAGTACTTC | CSVAGWGGIRETQYF
many | TRBJ2-1 | TRBV6-6 | TRBD2 | TGTGCCAGCAGAGACCTTAGCGGGATCGGGAACAATGAGCAGTTCTTC | CASRDLSGIGNNEQFF
few | TRBJ2-6 | TRBV28 | - | TGTGCCAGCAGTTTTCCGGGGACACTCTTCTCTGGGGCCAACGTCCTGACTTTC | CASSFPGTLFSGANVLTF
- | TRBJ1-5 | TRBV10-3 | - | TGTGCCATCAGTGACAGGGGATATCAGCCCCAGCATTTT | CAISDRGYQPQHF
few | TRBJ2-3 | TRBV29-1 | TRBD2 | TGCAGCGCCGGGGAGGGACTAGAAGCCACGCAGTATTTT | CSAGEGLEATQYF
few | TRBJ2-1 | TRBV12-3/TRBV12-4 | TRBD2 | TGTGCCAGCAGCATTACTAGCGGGGGGCCGAAAAATGAGCAGTTCTTC | CASSITSGGPKNEQFF
few | TRBJ1-2 | TRBV6-2/TRBV6-3 | - | TGTGCCAGCACCTCCGGGGGGGGCTATGGCTACACCTTC | CASTSGGGYGYTF
once | TRBJ2-3 | TRBV19 | - | TGTGCCAGTATAGGGGACACGCAGTATTTT | CASIGDTQYF
- | TRBJ2-3 | TRBV21-1 | - | TGTGCCAGCAGCAAATGGGGCCAATGGGGCAGTCGTACGCAGTATTTT | CASSKWGQWGSRTQYF